This T cell receptor beta chain was sequenced during a study of T cell changes during pregnancy in multiple sclerosis. Clones were read by immunoSEQ multiplex PCR, and TCRdb kept only the in-frame ones, dropping some. The sample yields approximately 110,000 clones, roughly nine tenths seen once. This CDR3 spans 14 amino acids. Per germline, CDR1 SGDLS and CDR2 YYNGEE. Between the trimmed V and J ends, which lost 2 bases and 5 bases, there was a span of 13 bases. This sequence was found in a female donor with multiple sclerosis, enrolled in a pregnancy study. This chain links TRBV9 with TRBJ2-5; TRBD2 is a possible D gene (7 bases). Material: peripheral blood, obtained after pregnancy. CDR3 residues: CASSVGGPKETQYF. The CDR3 DNA reads TGTGCCAGCAGCGTGGGGGGGCCAAAGGAGACCCAGTACTTC.